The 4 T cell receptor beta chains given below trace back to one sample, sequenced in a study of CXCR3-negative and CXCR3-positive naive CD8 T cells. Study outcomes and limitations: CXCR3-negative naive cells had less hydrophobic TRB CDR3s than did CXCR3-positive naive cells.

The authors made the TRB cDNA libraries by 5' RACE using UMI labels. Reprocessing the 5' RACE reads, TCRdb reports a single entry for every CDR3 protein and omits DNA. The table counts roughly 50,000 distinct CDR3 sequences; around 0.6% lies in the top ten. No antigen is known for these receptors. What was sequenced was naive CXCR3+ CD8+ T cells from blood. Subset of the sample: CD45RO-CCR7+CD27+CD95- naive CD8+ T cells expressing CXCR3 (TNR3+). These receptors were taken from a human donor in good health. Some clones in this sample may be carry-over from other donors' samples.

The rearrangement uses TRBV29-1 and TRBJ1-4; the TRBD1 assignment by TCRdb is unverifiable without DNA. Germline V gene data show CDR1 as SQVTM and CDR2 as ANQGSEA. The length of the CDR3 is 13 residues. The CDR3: CSAPTGNNEKLFF.

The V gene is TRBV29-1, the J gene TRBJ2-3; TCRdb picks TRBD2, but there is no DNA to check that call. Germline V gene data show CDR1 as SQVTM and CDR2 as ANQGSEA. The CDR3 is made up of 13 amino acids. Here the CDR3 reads CSVEGDMADTQYF.

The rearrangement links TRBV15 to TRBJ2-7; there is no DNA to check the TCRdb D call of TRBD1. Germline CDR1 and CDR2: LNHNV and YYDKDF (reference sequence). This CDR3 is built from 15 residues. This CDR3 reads CATSRGRTGGYEQYF.

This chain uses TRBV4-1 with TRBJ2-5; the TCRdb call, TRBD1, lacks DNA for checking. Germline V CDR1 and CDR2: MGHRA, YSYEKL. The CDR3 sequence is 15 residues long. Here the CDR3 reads CASSQDWAGEETQYF.